This passage covers 10 T cell receptor beta chains from one sample sequenced in a study of naive and memory T cell subsets. An oligonucleotide containing a UMI was ligated to the 3' end of TCR cDNA. The SP2 primer and nested alpha and beta constant region primers amplified ligated cDNA in four rounds. TCRdb re-called the 5' RACE reads through MiXCR, storing one row per CDR3 protein. Among around 30,000 distinct CDR3 sequences listed, 16% were seen once. The receptor source for this set is a female donor in good health.

There are a few counts of this clonotype. This sequence joins TRBV7-2 and TRBJ1-5; 7 bases line up with TRBD1. V was clipped by 5 bases and J by 5 bases; unmatched bases: 3. Germline V gene lookup returns CDR1 SGHTA and CDR2 FQGNSA. This CDR3 comprises 13 residues. The CDR3 loop reads CASSEGAYQPQHF. In nucleotides, the CDR3 is TGTGCCAGCAGCGAGGGGGCCTATCAGCCCCAGCATTTT.

This clonotype was counted many times. V is TRBV20-1 and J is TRBJ1-1; unclear D gene. Germline V gene data show CDR1 as DFQATT and CDR2 as SNEGSKA (reference sequence). The CDR3 spans 14 residues. The V end was cut by 0 bases, the J end by 5 bases, with 13 bases between. CDR3 in amino acids: CSARDRAGRTEAFF. The CDR3 DNA sequence: TGCAGTGCTAGAGATCGGGCAGGCAGAACTGAAGCTTTCTTT.

The chain employs TRBV11-2 and TRBJ2-1, with a tentative D call TRBD2 (6 bases). CDR3 length: 16 residues. Trimming stripped 3 bases from V and 0 bases from J, with 12 bases between. CDR1 is SGHAT, CDR2 FQNNGV, per germline. The CDR3 loop is CASSLSGVGSYNEQFF. The CDR3 nucleotides are TGTGCCAGCAGCTTGTCGGGGGTCGGCTCCTACAATGAGCAGTTCTTC.

The chain couples TRBV6-1 to TRBJ2-4; D is uncertain. This CDR3 contains 13 residues. Trimming took off 4 bases at V and 4 bases at J, with 8 bases between the two ends. Germline V CDR1 and CDR2: MNHNS, SASEGT. CDR3 in DNA: TGTGCCAGCAGTGGAGGCGTTAAAAACATTCAGTACTTC. Translation: CASSGGVKNIQYF.

This clonotype was seen many times. The genes are TRBV20-1 and TRBJ2-5, with 12 bases that match TRBD1. The CDR3 is 16 residues long. From germline, CDR1 is DFQATT and CDR2 SNEGSKA (reference sequence). The trim removed 6 bases at V and 5 bases at J, leaving 13 bases unmatched. The CDR3 DNA reads TGCAGTGCCCAAGACGGGACAGGGGGCGTTACGGAGACCCAGTACTTC. The encoded protein is CSAQDGTGGVTETQYF.

This clonotype has a handful of counts. Being one base from a much bigger clone, this may be a read error. The chain combines TRBV7-2 with TRBJ2-3, with D unresolved. The CDR3 sequence is 14 residues long. V lost 1 base to trimming and J lost 0 bases, with 5 bases between them. Germline assignment: CDR1 SGHTA and CDR2 FQGNSA. The CDR3 loop is CASSLGFSTDTQYF. The CDR3 coding sequence is TGTGCCAGCAGCTTAGGATTCAGCACAGATACGCAGTATTTT.

Ten or more counts support this clonotype. J is TRBJ2-3 and V is TRBV5-1; the D gene is possibly TRBD2 (5 bases). From germline, CDR1 is SGHRS and CDR2 YFSETQ. There are 15 residues in the CDR3. Trimming took 4 bases from V and 1 from J, leaving 13 bases between them. CDR3 DNA: TGCGCCAGCAGCGGCGAACTAGTAGGCACAGATACGCAGTATTTT. It codes for CASSGELVGTDTQYF.

This clonotype was observed at least ten times. This chain links TRBV6-5 with TRBJ2-7; possibly TRBD1 or TRBD2 for D (5 bases each). The CDR3 loop spans 14 amino acids. With 5 bases removed from V and 3 bases from J, the gap between germline ends came to 14 bases. Looked up from germline, CDR1 is MNHEY and CDR2 is SVGAGI. The CDR3 coding sequence is TGTGCCAGCAGTAACCGGGACGGTTTCTACGAGCAGTACTTC. Translation gives CASSNRDGFYEQYF.

The table lists this clonotype with a few counts. The CDR3 loop is CASSLAGTGGNEQFF. Here the CDR3 DNA reads TGCGCCAGCAGCTTGGCCGGGACAGGGGGCAATGAGCAGTTCTTC. The rearrangement links TRBV5-1 to TRBJ2-1, with TRBD1 matching 11 bases. CDR1 is SGHRS and CDR2 is YFSETQ in the germline V gene. This CDR3 is built from 15 residues. Germline trimming cut 0 bases from V and 6 bases from J; bases unmatched to any gene: 2.

This clonotype has at least ten counts. This sequence joins TRBV29-1 and TRBJ2-3; D gene unclear. The germline CDR1 and CDR2 sequences are SQVTM and ANQGSEA. The V end lost 4 bases, the J end lost 0 bases, and 14 bases lay between the germline ends. This CDR3 region has 15 residues. The DNA of the CDR3 is TGCAGCGTTGCCAGGCCAGACTCTAGCACAGATACGCAGTATTTT. The encoded protein is CSVARPDSSTDTQYF.